This T cell receptor (beta chain) was captured by sequencing in a study of T cell responses to AZD1222 COVID-19 vaccine. Study-wide findings and caveats: The CD4 TCRs associated with vaccination extended across spike and predominated at 160-218 and 743-854.

Concerning this clone itself: The antigen is not known.

Sequencing used immunoSEQ multiplex PCR; TCRdb keeps in-frame clones, though not all of them. The data hold about 130,000 clones, with 75% to 90% observed a single time. Germline CDR1 reads MNHNS; CDR2 reads SASEGT. V was cut by 3 bases and J by 7 bases, with 16 bases left in between. The CDR3 has 15 amino acids. The TCR sequence derives from an adult in good health. Sequencing was performed on peripheral blood, taken on day 0 of AZD1222 vaccination. The chain has TRBV6-1 and TRBJ2-1; D is unclear. This CDR3 is CASSDRLDAGNEQFF. The CDR3 nucleotides are TGTGCCAGCAGTGATCGACTCGACGCTGGTAATGAGCAGTTCTTC.